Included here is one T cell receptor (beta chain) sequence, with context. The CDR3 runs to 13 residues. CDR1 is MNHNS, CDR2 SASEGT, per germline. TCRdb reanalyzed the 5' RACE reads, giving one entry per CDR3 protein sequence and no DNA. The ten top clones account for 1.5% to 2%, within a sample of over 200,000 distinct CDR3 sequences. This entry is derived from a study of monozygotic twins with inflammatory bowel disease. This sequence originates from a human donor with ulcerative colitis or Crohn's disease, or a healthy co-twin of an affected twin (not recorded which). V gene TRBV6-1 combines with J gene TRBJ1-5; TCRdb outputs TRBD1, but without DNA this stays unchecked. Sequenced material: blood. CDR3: CASRAGGNQPQHF.